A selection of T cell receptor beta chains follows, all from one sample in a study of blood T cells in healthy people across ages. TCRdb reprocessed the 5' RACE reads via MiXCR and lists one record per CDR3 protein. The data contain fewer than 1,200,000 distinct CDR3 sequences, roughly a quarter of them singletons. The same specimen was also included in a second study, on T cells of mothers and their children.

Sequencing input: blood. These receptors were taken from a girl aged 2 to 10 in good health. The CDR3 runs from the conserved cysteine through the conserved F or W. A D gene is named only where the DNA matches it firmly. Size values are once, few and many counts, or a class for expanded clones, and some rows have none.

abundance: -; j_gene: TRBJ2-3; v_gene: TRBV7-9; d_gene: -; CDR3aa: CASSPPYDGTSTDTQYF; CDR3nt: TGTGCCAGCAGCCCCCCATACGACGGAACTAGCACAGATACGCAGTATTTT
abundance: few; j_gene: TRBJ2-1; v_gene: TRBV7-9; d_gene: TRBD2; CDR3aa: CASSLDLAGVPNEQFF; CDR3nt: TGTGCCAGCAGCTTAGATTTGGCGGGGGTCCCGAATGAGCAGTTCTTC
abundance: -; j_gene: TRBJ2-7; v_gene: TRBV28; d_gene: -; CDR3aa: CASRGDSSLEQYF; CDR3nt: TGTGCCAGCAGAGGGGACTCTTCCCTCGAGCAGTACTTC
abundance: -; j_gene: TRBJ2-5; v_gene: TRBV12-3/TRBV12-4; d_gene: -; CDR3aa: CASSLVMGQETQYF; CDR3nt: TGTGCCAGCAGTTTAGTGATGGGGCAAGAGACCCAGTACTTC
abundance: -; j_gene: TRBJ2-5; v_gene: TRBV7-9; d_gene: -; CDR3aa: CASSPQTGRETQYF; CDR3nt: TGTGCCAGCAGCCCCCAGACAGGGAGGGAGACCCAGTACTTC
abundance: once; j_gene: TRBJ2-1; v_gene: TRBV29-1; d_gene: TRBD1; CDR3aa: CSVFNRGNNEQFF; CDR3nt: TGCAGCGTATTTAACAGGGGGAACAATGAGCAGTTCTTC
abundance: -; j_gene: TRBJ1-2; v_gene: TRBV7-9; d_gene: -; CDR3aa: CAGSPGFANYGYPF; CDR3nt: TGTGCCGGCAGCCCAGGGTTCGCTAACTATGGCTACCCCTTC
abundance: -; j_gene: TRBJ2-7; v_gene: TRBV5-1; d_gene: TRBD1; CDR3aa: CASSSGQGGSYEQYF; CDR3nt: TGCGCCAGCAGCTCGGGACAGGGAGGCTCCTACGAGCAGTACTTC
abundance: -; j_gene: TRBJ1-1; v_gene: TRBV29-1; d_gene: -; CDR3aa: CSVVFQGWETEAFF; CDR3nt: TGCAGCGTTGTATTCCAGGGGTGGGAGACTGAAGCTTTCTTT
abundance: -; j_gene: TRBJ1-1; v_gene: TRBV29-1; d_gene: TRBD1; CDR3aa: CSALTTGGTEAFF; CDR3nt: TGCAGCGCCTTAACGACAGGGGGCACTGAAGCTTTCTTT
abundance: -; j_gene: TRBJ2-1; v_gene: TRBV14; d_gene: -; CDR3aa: CASSQRLALYNEQFF; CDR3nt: TGTGCCAGCAGCCAAAGGCTAGCCCTATACAATGAGCAGTTCTTC
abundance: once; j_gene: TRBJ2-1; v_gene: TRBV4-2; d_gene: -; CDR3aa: CASSQRLKDGVNNEQFF; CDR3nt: TGTGCCAGCAGCCAAAGGTTAAAGGACGGAGTTAACAATGAGCAGTTCTTC
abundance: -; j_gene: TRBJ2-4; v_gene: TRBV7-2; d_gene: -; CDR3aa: CASSLERLLAKNIQYF; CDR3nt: TGTGCCAGCAGCTTAGAGCGTTTACTAGCCAAAAACATTCAGTACTTC
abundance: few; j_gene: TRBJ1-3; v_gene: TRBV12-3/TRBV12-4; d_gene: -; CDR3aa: CASTPQGFSYGNTIYF; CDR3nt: TGTGCCAGCACCCCACAGGGTTTTTCTTATGGAAACACCATATATTTT
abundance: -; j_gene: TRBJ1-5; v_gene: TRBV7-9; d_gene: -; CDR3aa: CASSFRDNNQPQHF; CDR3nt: TGTGCCAGCAGCTTCCGGGACAATAATCAGCCCCAGCATTTT
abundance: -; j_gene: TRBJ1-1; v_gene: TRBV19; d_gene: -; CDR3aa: CASTLQAGNTEAFF; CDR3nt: TGTGCCAGTACCTTACAGGCGGGGAACACTGAAGCTTTCTTT
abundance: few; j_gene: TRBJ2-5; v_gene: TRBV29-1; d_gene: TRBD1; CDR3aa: CSVGQGEKTQYF; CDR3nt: TGCAGCGTTGGACAGGGGGAAAAGACCCAGTACTTC
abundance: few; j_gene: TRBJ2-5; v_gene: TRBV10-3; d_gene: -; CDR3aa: CAISWSDSSLQFDQYF; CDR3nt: TGTGCCATCAGTTGGTCCGACAGCAGCCTCCAATTTGACCAGTACTTC
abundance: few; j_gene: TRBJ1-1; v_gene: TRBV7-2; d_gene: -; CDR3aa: CASSLGGLMNTEAFF; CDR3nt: TGTGCCAGCAGCTTAGGAGGACTCATGAACACTGAAGCTTTCTTT
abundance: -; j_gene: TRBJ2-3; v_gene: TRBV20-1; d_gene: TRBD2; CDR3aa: CSASTSGKSTDTQYF; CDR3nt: TGCAGTGCTAGTACTAGCGGGAAAAGCACAGATACGCAGTATTTT
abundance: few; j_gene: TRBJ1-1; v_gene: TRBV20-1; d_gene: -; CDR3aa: CSARWDWIEAFF; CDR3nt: TGCAGTGCTAGGTGGGACTGGATTGAAGCTTTCTTT
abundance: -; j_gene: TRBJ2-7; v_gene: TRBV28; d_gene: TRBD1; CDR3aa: CASSFSGTGGAEQYF; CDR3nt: TGTGCCAGCAGTTTCTCCGGGACAGGGGGGGCTGAGCAGTACTTC
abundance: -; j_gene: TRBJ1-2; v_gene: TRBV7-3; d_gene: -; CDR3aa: CASSPQGVGDGYTF; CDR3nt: TGTGCCAGCAGCCCCCAAGGGGTTGGTGATGGCTACACCTTC
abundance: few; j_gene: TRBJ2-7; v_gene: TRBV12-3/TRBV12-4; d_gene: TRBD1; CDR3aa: CASSYRQGNSYEQYF; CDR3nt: TGTGCCAGCAGTTATAGACAGGGGAACTCCTACGAGCAGTACTTC
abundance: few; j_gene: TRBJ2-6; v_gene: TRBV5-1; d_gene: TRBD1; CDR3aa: CASSWGTGVSGANVLTF; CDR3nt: TGCGCCAGCAGCTGGGGAACAGGGGTGTCTGGGGCCAACGTCCTGACTTTC
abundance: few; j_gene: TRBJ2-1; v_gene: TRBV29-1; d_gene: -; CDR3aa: CSVMGAYNEQFF; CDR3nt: TGCAGCGTTATGGGGGCCTACAATGAGCAGTTCTTC
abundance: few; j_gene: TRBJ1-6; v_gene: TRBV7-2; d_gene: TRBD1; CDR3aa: CASSSGTGVNSPLHF; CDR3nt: TGTGCCAGCAGCTCCGGGACAGGGGTTAATTCACCCCTCCACTTT
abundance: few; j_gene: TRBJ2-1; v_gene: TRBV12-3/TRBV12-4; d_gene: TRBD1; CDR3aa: CASSAGGRGYNEQFF; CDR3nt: TGTGCCAGCAGTGCAGGGGGTCGGGGATACAATGAGCAGTTCTTC
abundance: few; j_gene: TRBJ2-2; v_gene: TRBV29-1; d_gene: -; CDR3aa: CSAEEVNTGELFF; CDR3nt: TGCAGCGCTGAAGAGGTGAACACCGGGGAGCTGTTTTTT
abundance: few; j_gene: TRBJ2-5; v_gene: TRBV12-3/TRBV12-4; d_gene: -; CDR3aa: CASSLFLSEFNEQTETQYF; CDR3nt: TGTGCCAGCAGTTTATTTCTAAGCGAGTTCAACGAGCAGACGGAGACCCAGTACTTC
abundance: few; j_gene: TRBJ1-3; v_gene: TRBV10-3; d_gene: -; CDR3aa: CAISASTVNTIYF; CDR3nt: TGTGCCATCAGTGCCTCGACAGTAAACACCATATATTTT
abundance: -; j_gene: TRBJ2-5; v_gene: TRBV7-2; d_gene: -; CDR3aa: CASSLPAQEMSQYF; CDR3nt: TGTGCCAGCAGCTTACCAGCCCAAGAGATGTCCCAGTACTTC
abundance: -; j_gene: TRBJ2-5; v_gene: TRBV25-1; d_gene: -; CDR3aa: CASSFQGAKTQYF; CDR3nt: TGTGCCAGCAGTTTCCAGGGCGCGAAGACCCAGTACTTC
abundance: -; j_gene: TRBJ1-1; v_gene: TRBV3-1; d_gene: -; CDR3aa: CASSHQGLNTEAFF; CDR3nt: TGTGCCAGCAGCCATCAGGGGTTGAACACTGAAGCTTTCTTT
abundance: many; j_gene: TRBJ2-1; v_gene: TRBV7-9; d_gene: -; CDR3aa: CASSLAREQFF; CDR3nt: TGTGCCAGCAGCTTAGCCAGAGAGCAGTTCTTC
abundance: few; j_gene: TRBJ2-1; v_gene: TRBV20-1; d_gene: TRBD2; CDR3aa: CSARFSGPSSYNEQFF; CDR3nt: TGCAGTGCTAGATTTAGCGGGCCGAGCTCCTACAATGAGCAGTTCTTC
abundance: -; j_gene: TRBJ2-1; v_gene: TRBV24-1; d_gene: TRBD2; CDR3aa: CATSVVTSGYNEQFF; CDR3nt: TGTGCCACCAGTGTCGTGACTAGCGGCTACAATGAGCAGTTCTTC
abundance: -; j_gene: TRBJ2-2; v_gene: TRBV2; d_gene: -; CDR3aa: CASSEVRAGELFF; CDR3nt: TGTGCCAGCAGTGAAGTCCGGGCCGGGGAGCTGTTTTTT
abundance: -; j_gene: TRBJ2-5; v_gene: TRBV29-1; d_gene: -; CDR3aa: CSVTETGQETQYF; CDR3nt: TGCAGCGTAACAGAGACAGGCCAAGAGACCCAGTACTTC
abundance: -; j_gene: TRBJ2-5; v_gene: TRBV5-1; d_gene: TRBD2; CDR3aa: CASSWTSGSRGETQYF; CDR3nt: TGCGCCAGCAGCTGGACTAGCGGGAGTCGGGGGGAGACCCAGTACTTC
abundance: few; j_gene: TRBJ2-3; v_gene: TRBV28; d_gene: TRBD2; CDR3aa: CASSLTSDPYTDTQYF; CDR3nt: TGTGCCAGCAGTCTGACTAGCGATCCATACACAGATACGCAGTATTTT
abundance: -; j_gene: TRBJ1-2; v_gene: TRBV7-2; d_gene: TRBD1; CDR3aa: CASSPRDTGGDGYTF; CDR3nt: TGTGCCAGCAGCCCGAGGGATACAGGGGGAGATGGCTACACCTTC